Presented here are 27 T cell receptor beta chains from one specimen sequenced in a study of Tregs in tolerant kidney transplant recipients. Mixed chimerism was transient after nonmyeloablative marrow transplants from related graft donors. Using immunoSEQ multiplex PCR, the repertoire was profiled, and TCRdb retains in-frame clones only, with some absent. This table holds about 23,000 clones. The source was CD4+ T cells from blood (PBMCs), collected 6 months after the transplant. These receptors all stem from a human patient who received a combined kidney and bone marrow transplant. Some T cells may trace back to the graft donor.

In regard to this clone: The missing CDR3 end, 3 residues past where the read stops, is filled in from the germline J gene. V and J are TRBV20-1 and TRBJ2-3, with D perhaps TRBD1 (7 bases). Germline CDR1 and CDR2: DFQATT and SNEGSKA (reference sequence). V dropped 2 bases and J dropped 2 bases, with 23 bases sitting between them. The CDR3 length is 18 residues. The CDR3 spells CSARITQGQRAITDTQYF. The DNA read from the CDR3 is TGCAGTGCTAGAATCACCCAGGGACAGCGGGCTATCACAGATACG.

Concerning this clone itself: The CDR3 end lies 3 residues beyond the end of the read and is filled in from the germline J gene. V and J are TRBV2 and TRBJ2-7; 9 bases agree with TRBD1. V trimming: 6 bases; J trimming: 4 bases; junction bases outside the gene matches: 7. The CDR3 loop spans 14 amino acids. Germline CDR1 and CDR2: SNHLY and FYNNEI. The sequenced part of the CDR3 DNA is TGTGCCAGCAGGAGGGACAGGGTCGGGTACGAG. Translated, it gives CASRRDRVGYE. The CDR3 reads in full as CASRRDRVGYEQYF.

Notes on this clone: The CDR3 is cut off 3 residues early in the read; its end comes from the germline J gene. The V call is TRBV6-1, the J call TRBJ1-2; no reliable D call. Germline V gene lookup returns CDR1 MNHNS and CDR2 SASEGT. V was clipped by 4 bases and J by 3 bases, with 15 bases between them. The CDR3 spans 15 residues. The CDR3 here is CASSAAPAAYYGYTF. CDR3 bases read: TGTGCCAGCAGTGCCGCTCCGGCGGCGTACTATGGC.

A word on this clone: The read comes to an end 3 residues before the CDR3 does, leaving the germline J gene to fill in the end. The V call is TRBV5-6, the J call TRBJ1-6; D not certain. Germline CDR1 reads SGHDT; CDR2 reads YYEEEE. V lost 0 bases, J lost 4 bases, and 8 bases lay in between. The length of the CDR3 is 15 residues. CDR3 DNA (partial): TGTGCCAGCAGCTTGGGGAGAGGGTATAATTCACCC. It yields the protein CASSLGRGYNSP. The CDR3 in full is CASSLGRGYNSPLHF.

Remarks on this clone: The read ends 3 residues shy of where the CDR3 ends; the end is completed using the germline J gene. The genes are TRBV5-1 and TRBJ2-7, with TRBD1 identical over 8 bases. The ends lost 5 bases at V and 6 bases at J; junction bases unmatched: 4. Germline V CDR1 and CDR2: SGHRS, YFSETQ. The length of the CDR3 is 12 residues. The sequenced part of the CDR3 DNA is TGCGCCAGCAGGCAACAGGGGGGCGAG. Translated: CASRQQGGE. The complete CDR3 sequence is CASRQQGGEQYF.

For this clone: The sequenced fragment ends 3 residues before the CDR3 boundary, so the rest is inferred from the germline J gene. This chain uses TRBV5-1 with TRBJ2-4, with TRBD2 identical over 11 bases. Per germline, CDR1 SGHRS and CDR2 YFSETQ. The CDR3 spans 19 residues. Unmatched junction bases numbered 14, after V lost 3 bases and J lost 3 bases. The CDR3 bases that were read are TGCGCCAGCAGCTGGACCGGACTAGCGGGTTTGGGGGGCAAAAACATT. The encoded protein is CASSWTGLAGLGGKNI. The entire CDR3 protein reads CASSWTGLAGLGGKNIQYF.

For this clone: The DNA ends 3 residues before the CDR3 does, and the rest of the CDR3 is filled in from the germline J gene. The chain uses TRBV7-9 and TRBJ2-7, with D unclear. CDR3 length equals 12 residues. CDR1 is SEHNR, CDR2 FQNEAQ, per germline (reference sequence). Trimming stripped 2 bases from V and 3 bases from J, with 5 bases between. Incomplete CDR3 DNA: TGTGCCAGCAGCTTACAGATCTACGAG. This codes for CASSLQIYE. The CDR3, in full, reads CASSLQIYEQYF.

On this clone: The read halts 3 residues ahead of the CDR3 end, with the missing end drawn from the germline J gene. The J gene is TRBJ1-5, the V gene TRBV19, with D possibly being TRBD1 (6 bases). The CDR3 sequence is 15 residues long. Germline V gene lookup returns CDR1 LNHDA and CDR2 SQIVND (reference sequence). V lost 7 bases and J lost 6, with 19 bases in between. The chain's CDR3 is CASTLGGGAGQPQHF. The CDR3 bases that were read are TGTGCCAGTACCCTGGGTGGGGGGGCCGGTCAGCCC. Looking up the rest from reference TRBV19 and TRBJ1-5 gives the full variable domain: DGGITQSPKYLFRKEGQNVTLSCEQNLNHDAMYWYRQDPGQGLRLIYYSQIVNDFQKGDIAEGYSVSREKKESFPLTVTSAQKNPTAFYLCASTLGGGAGQPQHFGDGTRLSIL.

About this clone: Coverage ceases 3 residues before the CDR3 finishes, and the germline J gene fills in the end. The V call is TRBV19, the J call TRBJ2-7; D may be TRBD1 (6 bases). CDR3 length: 14 residues. V was shortened by 10 bases and J by 4 bases, with 20 bases between the two germline ends. Germline-derived CDR1 and CDR2 are LNHDA and SQIVND (reference sequence). CDR3 loop: CATSGAGDRYEQYF. CDR3 DNA, as far as it was read: TGTGCCACCTCCGGGGCGGGTGACAGGTACGAG.

Remarks on this clone: The CDR3 end falls 3 residues outside the read, so it is completed with the germline J gene. The chain carries TRBV20-1 and TRBJ2-5; a weak D match, TRBD2 (6 bases). V lost 0 bases and J 0 bases, leaving 14 bases between the germline ends. This CDR3 is 16 amino acids long. Germline V gene lookup returns CDR1 DFQATT and CDR2 SNEGSKA (reference sequence). The CDR3 sequence is CSARDPFLADQETQYF. The DNA read from the CDR3 is TGCAGTGCTAGAGATCCCTTCTTAGCGGACCAAGAGACC.

Note on this clone: The read ends 3 residues shy of where the CDR3 ends; the end is completed using the germline J gene. The chain couples TRBV11-3 to TRBJ2-1; the D gene is possibly TRBD2 (5 bases). This CDR3 spans 13 amino acids. The V end was cut by 3 bases, the J end by 8 bases, with 11 bases between. Germline V gene sequence: CDR1 SGHNT, CDR2 YENEEA. The CDR3 loop is CASSFPGSHEQFF. The CDR3 DNA, read in part, is TGTGCCAGCAGCTTCCCGGGGTCCCATGAG.

The CDR3 here is CASSPSWSTDTQYF. The covered CDR3 bases are TGTGCCAGCAGCCCCAGTTGGAGCACAGATACG. This chain joins TRBV11-2 and TRBJ2-3; D is uncertain. The CDR3 end falls 3 residues outside the read, so it is completed with the germline J gene. Trimming cost V 5 bases and J 0 bases, with 9 bases left between them. The CDR3 spans 14 residues. CDR1 SGHAT and CDR2 FQNNGV come from the germline V gene.

Comment on this clone: The read comes to an end 3 residues before the CDR3 does, leaving the germline J gene to fill in the end. This chain links TRBV28 with TRBJ1-1; D not resolved. The germline V gene encodes CDR1 MDHEN and CDR2 SYDVKM. CDR3 length equals 13 residues. Trimming cost V 6 bases and J 7 bases, with 15 bases left between them. CDR3 bases read: TGTGCCAGCAGGAGAGTTGCCGGGGTTGAA. Translating it yields CASRRVAGVE. The full CDR3 sequence reads CASRRVAGVEAFF. Full variable domain (remainder filled in from reference TRBV28 and TRBJ1-1): DVKVTQSSRYLVKRTGEKVFLECVQDMDHENMFWYRQDPGLGLRLIYFSYDVKMKEKGDIPEGYSVSREKKERFSLILESASTNQTSMYLCASRRVAGVEAFFGQGTRLTVV.

Turning to this clone: The read ends 3 residues early relative to the CDR3; the germline J gene fills the gap. This rearrangement joins TRBV5-1 to TRBJ1-2; D perhaps matches TRBD1 (5 bases). This CDR3 spans 13 amino acids. From germline, CDR1 is SGHRS and CDR2 YFSETQ. Trimming removed 4 bases from V and 2 bases from J, with 9 bases in between. Incomplete CDR3 DNA: TGCGCCAGCAGCAGTGCAGGGAACTATGGC. As protein: CASSSAGNYG. The whole CDR3 protein reads CASSSAGNYGYTF.

Comment on this clone: The observed sequence ends 3 residues before the CDR3 terminus, with the missing tail filled in from the germline J gene. This chain uses TRBV4-1 with TRBJ1-5, with 7 bases aligning to TRBD1. The CDR3 sequence is 14 residues long. Germline V gene lookup returns CDR1 MGHRA and CDR2 YSYEKL. Trimming took 3 bases from V and 7 from J; bases not matched to a gene: 6. The part of the CDR3 DNA that was read is TGCGCCAGCAGCCAGGAGACAGGGATCCAGCCC. Its translation: CASSQETGIQP. The full CDR3 reads CASSQETGIQPQHF.

Worth noting for this clone: The read is 3 residues too short to cover the CDR3 end, so that end is filled in from the germline J gene. J is TRBJ1-3 and V is TRBV5-1, with D hard to call. The V end lost 1 base, the J end lost 9 bases, and 14 bases lay between the germline ends. This CDR3 comprises 14 residues. The germline CDR1 and CDR2 sequences are SGHRS and YFSETQ. The DNA read from the CDR3 is TGCGCCAGCAGCTTGACCCAGGTCTCAGGCACC. Translating gives CASSLTQVSGT. The entire CDR3 is CASSLTQVSGTIYF.

About this clone: Read sequence stops 3 residues before the CDR3 end, and the germline J gene provides the missing end. V usage is TRBV2 and J usage is TRBJ1-6, with a possible D match to TRBD1 (5 bases). The CDR3 runs to 19 residues. V was shortened by 4 bases and J by 0 bases, with 19 bases between the two germline ends. Germline V lookup: CDR1 SNHLY, CDR2 FYNNEI. The part of the CDR3 DNA that was read is TGTGCCAGCAGTGTTCCCAGGGAAAAGAGAAGCTCCTATAATTCACCC. Translated: CASSVPREKRSSYNSP. The whole CDR3 protein is CASSVPREKRSSYNSPLHF.

A word on this clone: The missing CDR3 end, 3 residues past where the read stops, is filled in from the germline J gene. The J gene is TRBJ2-7, the V gene TRBV6-2 or TRBV6-3, with 7 bases identical to TRBD2. Germline lookup yields CDR1 MNHEY and CDR2 SVGEGT. The V gene end was trimmed by 2 bases and the J gene end by 3 bases; junction bases not matched to a gene: 10. The CDR3 has 16 amino acids. Incomplete CDR3 DNA: TGTGCCAGCAGTTACCGCGTGTGGGAGCGGGGCTACGAG. Translated: CASSYRVWERGYE. The entire CDR3 protein is CASSYRVWERGYEQYF.

To note about this clone: The CDR3 end is not reached by the read, which stops 3 residues before it; the germline J gene fills it in. The chain combines TRBV2 with TRBJ1-3; D is possibly TRBD1 (5 bases). This CDR3 comprises 14 residues. Germline values: CDR1 SNHLY, CDR2 FYNNEI. Trimming cost V 5 bases and J 3 bases, with 11 bases left between them. CDR3 sequence reads: CASSWWGSGNTIYF. The covered CDR3 bases are TGTGCCAGCAGTTGGTGGGGCAGTGGAAACACC.

Comment on this clone: The CDR3 end lies 3 residues beyond the end of the read and is filled in from the germline J gene. The gene calls are TRBV18 and TRBJ2-7; 9 positions match TRBD2. This CDR3 region has 15 residues. After removal of 0 bases from V and 5 bases from J, the junction contained 5 bases not matched to a gene. Germline V CDR1 and CDR2: KGHSH, LQKENI. The sequenced CDR3 bases are TGTGCCAGCTCACCACCTAGCGGGAGTTCGCACGAG. Protein sequence: CASSPPSGSSHE. The CDR3 as a whole reads CASSPPSGSSHEQYF.

Concerning this clone itself: With the read ending 3 residues before the CDR3 end, the germline J gene is used to fill in that end. The V call is TRBV19, the J call TRBJ1-1; tentatively, D is TRBD1 (5 bases). Between the trimmed V and J ends, which lost 7 bases and 1 base, there was a span of 10 bases. CDR1 and CDR2 from the germline V gene are LNHDA and SQIVND (reference sequence). The CDR3 covers 13 residues. CDR3 region: CASNPRENTEAFF. The sequenced part of the CDR3 DNA is TGTGCCAGTAACCCCAGGGAGAACACTGAA.

For this clone: The CDR3 is cut off 3 residues early in the read; its end comes from the germline J gene. V and J are TRBV2 and TRBJ1-2; the D gene is possibly TRBD1 (6 bases). The CDR3 is 12 residues long. Germline V gene data show CDR1 as SNHLY and CDR2 as FYNNEI. Trimming removed 2 bases from V and 7 bases from J, with 8 bases in between. The sequenced CDR3 bases are TGTGCCAGCAGTGAAAGAGGGGGTGGC. It codes for CASSERGGG. The whole CDR3 sequence is CASSERGGGYTF.

In the case of this clone: Read sequence stops 3 residues before the CDR3 end, and the germline J gene provides the missing end. The J gene is TRBJ2-7, the V gene TRBV29-1, with D unresolved. The CDR3 runs to 13 residues. Germline V lookup: CDR1 SQVTM, CDR2 ANQGSEA. Trimming left V 4 bases short and J 6 bases short, with 16 bases between. Partial CDR3 DNA: TGCAGCGTTGTTAGAGACTCTTCGGGCGAG. The encoded protein is CSVVRDSSGE. In full, the CDR3 reads CSVVRDSSGEQYF.

Comments on this clone: The read ends 3 residues early relative to the CDR3; the germline J gene fills the gap. The chain has TRBV6-2 or TRBV6-3 and TRBJ2-1; unclear D gene. Germline-derived CDR1 and CDR2 are MNHEY and SVGEGT. CDR3 length: 16 residues. V was clipped by 7 bases and J by 9 bases, with 25 bases between them. The part of the CDR3 DNA that was read is TGTGCCAGCACCCTCCGGCCCCCGGCAGGTTTTAGTGAG. Amino acids: CASTLRPPAGFSE. The whole CDR3 reads CASTLRPPAGFSEQFF.

About this clone itself: The CDR3 end falls 3 residues outside the read, so it is completed with the germline J gene. The chain recombines TRBV7-9 with TRBJ1-2; D remains ambiguous. Germline CDR1 and CDR2: SEHNR and FQNEAQ (reference sequence). The CDR3 has 14 residues. V lost 4 bases and J lost 5, with 14 bases in between. The CDR3 bases that were read are TGTGCCAGCAGCTCCACCCAGGTTTCGTATGGC. This codes for CASSSTQVSYG. The whole CDR3 region reads CASSSTQVSYGYTF.

As regards this clone: The CDR3 end lies 3 residues beyond the end of the read and is filled in from the germline J gene. The chain has TRBV29-1 and TRBJ2-3, with TRBD1 identical over 8 bases. In germline, CDR1 is SQVTM, CDR2 ANQGSEA. CDR3 size: 14 residues. The CDR3 sequence is CSVVSGTGSSTQYF. The CDR3 bases that were read are TGCAGCGTCGTTTCCGGGACAGGCAGTTCGACG.

Notes on this clone: The read ends 3 residues shy of where the CDR3 ends; the end is completed using the germline J gene. The rearrangement links TRBV18 to TRBJ1-4; TRBD1 might be the D (6 bases). The germline V and J ends were trimmed by 4 bases and 8 bases, with 14 bases remaining between them. The CDR3 consists of 14 residues. CDR1 KGHSH and CDR2 LQKENI come from the germline V gene. This chain's CDR3 is CASSLAQGGEKLFF. CDR3 bases read: TGTGCCAGCTCACTGGCACAGGGAGGAGAAAAA.